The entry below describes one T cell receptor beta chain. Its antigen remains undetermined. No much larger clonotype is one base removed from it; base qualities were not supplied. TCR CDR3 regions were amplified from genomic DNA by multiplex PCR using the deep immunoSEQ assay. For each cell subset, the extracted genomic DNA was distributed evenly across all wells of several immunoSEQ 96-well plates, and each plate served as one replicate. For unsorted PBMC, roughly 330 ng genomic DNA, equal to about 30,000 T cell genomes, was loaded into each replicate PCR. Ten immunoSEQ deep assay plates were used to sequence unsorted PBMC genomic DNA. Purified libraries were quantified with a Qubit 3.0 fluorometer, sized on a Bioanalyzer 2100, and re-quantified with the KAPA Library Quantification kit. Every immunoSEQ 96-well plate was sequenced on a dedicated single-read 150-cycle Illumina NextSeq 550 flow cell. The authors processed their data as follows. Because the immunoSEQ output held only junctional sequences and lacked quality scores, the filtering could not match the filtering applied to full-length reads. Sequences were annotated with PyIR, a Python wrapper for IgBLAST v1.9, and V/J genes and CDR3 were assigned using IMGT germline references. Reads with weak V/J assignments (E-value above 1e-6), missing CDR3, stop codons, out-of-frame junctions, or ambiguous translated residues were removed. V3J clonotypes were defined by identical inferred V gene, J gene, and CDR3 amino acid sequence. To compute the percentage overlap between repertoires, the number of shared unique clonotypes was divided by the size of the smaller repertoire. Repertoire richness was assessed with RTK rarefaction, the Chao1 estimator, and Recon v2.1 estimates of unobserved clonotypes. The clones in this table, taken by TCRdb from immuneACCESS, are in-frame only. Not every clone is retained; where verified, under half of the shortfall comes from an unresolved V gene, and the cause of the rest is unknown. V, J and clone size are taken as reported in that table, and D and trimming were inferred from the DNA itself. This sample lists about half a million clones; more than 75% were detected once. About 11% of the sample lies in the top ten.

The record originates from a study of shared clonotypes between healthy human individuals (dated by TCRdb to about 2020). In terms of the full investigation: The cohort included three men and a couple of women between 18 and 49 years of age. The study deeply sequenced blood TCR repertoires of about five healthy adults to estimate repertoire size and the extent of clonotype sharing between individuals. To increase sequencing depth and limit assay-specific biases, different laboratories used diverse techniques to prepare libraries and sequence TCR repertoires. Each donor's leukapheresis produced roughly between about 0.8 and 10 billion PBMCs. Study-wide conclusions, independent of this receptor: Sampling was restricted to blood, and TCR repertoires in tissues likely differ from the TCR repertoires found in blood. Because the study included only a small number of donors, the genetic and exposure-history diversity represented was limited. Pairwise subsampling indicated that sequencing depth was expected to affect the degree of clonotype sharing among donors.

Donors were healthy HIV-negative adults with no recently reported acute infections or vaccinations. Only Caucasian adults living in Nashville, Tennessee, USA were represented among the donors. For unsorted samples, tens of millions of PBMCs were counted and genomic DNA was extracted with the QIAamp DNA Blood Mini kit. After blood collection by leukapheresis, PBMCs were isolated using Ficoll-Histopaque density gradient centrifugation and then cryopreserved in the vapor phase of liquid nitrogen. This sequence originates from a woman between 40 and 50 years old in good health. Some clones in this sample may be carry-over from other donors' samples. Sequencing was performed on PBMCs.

The DNA sequence is TGTGCCACCAGCAGAGCACTAGCTCGAGAGCAGTACTTC. This sequence encodes CATSRALAREQYF. Rearrangement joined TRBV15 to TRBJ2-7, and TRBD2 may be the D gene, going by 6 matching bases. The trim is 1 base for V and 7 bases for J, with a gap of 11 bases between the germline ends. Inclusive of the bounding cysteine and phenylalanine, the CDR3 is 13 residues long. Just the 39-base CDR3 DNA is kept, in frame starting at base 1. CDR1 and CDR2 are read off the germline V gene (reference sequence) as LNHNV and YYDKDF.